The present TCR beta chain was sequenced within a study of T cells in Graves' hyperthyroidism and ophthalmopathy. Amplified regions were TCR beta CDR3 sequences from RNA transcripts. HTBI primers were used for first-round RT-PCR of the TCR CDR3. TCRdb called the multiplex PCR reads again in MiXCR, with one record for every CDR3 protein. The sample lists fewer than 900,000 distinct CDR3 sequences, around 20% occurring once. This clonotype was seen repeatedly, ten times or more. Uncontrolled infection, other autoimmune disease, pregnancy or lactation disqualified patients from enrolment. CDR1 and CDR2 from the germline V gene are DFQATT and SNEGSKA (reference sequence). The CDR3 consists of 13 residues. V was cut by 7 bases and J by 1 base, with 14 bases left in between.

The clonotype comes from a woman in her forties or fifties with Graves' hyperthyroidism that later progressed to Graves' ophthalmopathy. The chain employs TRBV20-1 and TRBJ2-7; D is possibly TRBD1 (7 bases). The specimen was blood. DNA of the CDR3: TGCAGTGTTAGGACAGGAGGGTCCTACGAGCAGTACTTC. Its protein product is CSVRTGGSYEQYF.